A selection of T cell receptor beta chains follows, all from one sample in a study of PD-1 blockade in classical Hodgkin lymphoma. Sequencing used immunoSEQ multiplex PCR; TCRdb keeps in-frame clones, though not all of them. The repertoire holds about 33,000 clones, around 94% seen once, with roughly 2.5% in the top ten. The sequenced sample consisted of peripheral blood mononuclear cells (PBMCs). These receptors were collected from a human donor with classical Hodgkin lymphoma. Both conserved end residues are part of each CDR3. The D gene is left open where the match is weak. Size values are once, few and many counts, or a class for expanded clones, and some rows have none.

v_call	clone_size	d_call	j_call	cdr3_aa	cdr3_nt
TRBV7-9	NA	NA	TRBJ1-1	CASSPDSTEAFF	TGTGCCAGCAGCCCAGATAGCACTGAAGCTTTCTTT
TRBV4-1	few	NA	TRBJ2-3	CASSQVAGPPGDTQYF	TGCGCCAGCAGCCAAGTCGCGGGACCGCCGGGGGATACGCAGTATTTT
TRBV6-9	once	NA	TRBJ1-5	CASTKGQFNQPQHF	TGTGCCAGCACAAAAGGACAGTTCAATCAGCCCCAGCATTTT
TRBV2	once	NA	TRBJ1-3	CASSGLGLSGNTIYF	TGTGCCAGCAGTGGTCTGGGGCTGAGTGGAAACACCATATATTTT
TRBV27	NA	TRBD1	TRBJ2-7	CASSLVGGQGLSYEQYF	TGTGCCAGCAGTTTAGTAGGGGGACAGGGCCTATCCTACGAGCAGTACTTC
TRBV18	NA	NA	TRBJ2-3	CASSRDLPSTDTQYF	TGTGCCAGCTCGCGGGACTTGCCCTCCACAGATACGCAGTATTTT
TRBV4-1	NA	TRBD1	TRBJ2-7	CASSLRQGSYEQYF	TGCGCCAGCAGCCTTCGACAGGGTTCCTACGAGCAGTACTTC
TRBV20-1	NA	NA	TRBJ2-7	CSARAGYEQYF	TGCAGTGCTAGGGCGGGCTACGAGCAGTACTTC
TRBV2	NA	TRBD1	TRBJ2-5	CASSEGRQGWTQYF	TGTGCCAGCAGTGAAGGGAGACAGGGGTGGACCCAGTACTTC
TRBV7-2	NA	NA	TRBJ2-7	CASSKTYPYWEQYF	TGTGCCAGCAGCAAAACTTATCCGTATTGGGAGCAGTACTTC
TRBV10-3	NA	NA	TRBJ1-6	CAISERKSRGLRDSPLHF	TGTGCCATCAGTGAGAGGAAAAGCCGAGGTTTACGGGATTCACCCCTCCACTTT
TRBV30	once	TRBD2	TRBJ2-1	CAWSVGGGIYNEQFF	TGTGCCTGGAGTGTCGGCGGGGGGATCTACAATGAGCAGTTCTTC
TRBV7-9	once	NA	TRBJ2-7	CASSLVTTPYEQYF	TGTGCCAGCAGCTTAGTTACTACCCCCTACGAGCAGTACTTC
TRBV28	NA	NA	TRBJ1-1	CASSLCITTRQVRNTEAFF	TGTGCCAGCAGTTTATGTATTACCACCAGACAGGTCAGGAACACTGAAGCTTTCTTT
TRBV12-5	NA	NA	TRBJ2-3	CASVGSTDTQYF	TGTGCTAGTGTGGGGAGCACAGATACGCAGTATTTT
TRBV28	NA	NA	TRBJ1-3	CASSRTGIGNTIYF	TGTGCCAGCAGTAGAACAGGGATTGGAAACACCATATATTTT
TRBV18	NA	NA	TRBJ2-7	CASSPDRPSYYEQYF	TGTGCCAGCTCACCAGACAGACCTTCGTACTACGAGCAGTACTTC
TRBV5-5	NA	NA	TRBJ1-1	CASSPPGVGGLNTEAFF	TGTGCCAGCAGCCCGCCCGGGGTCGGGGGATTGAACACTGAAGCTTTCTTT
TRBV21-1	NA	NA	TRBJ2-7	CASSGIGAGVAVYEQYF	TGTGCCAGCAGCGGAATTGGGGCAGGGGTGGCAGTTTACGAGCAGTACTTC
TRBV11-3	NA	NA	TRBJ2-1	CASSFFGGRGEQFF	TGTGCCAGCAGCTTTTTTGGGGGAAGGGGAGAGCAGTTCTTC
TRBV27	NA	NA	TRBJ1-1	CASRYGDGTEAFF	TGTGCCAGCAGGTATGGGGACGGGACTGAAGCTTTCTTT
TRBV2	NA	NA	TRBJ1-1	CASSPRWGYTEAFF	TGTGCCAGCAGTCCGCGTTGGGGGTACACTGAAGCTTTCTTT
TRBV9	NA	NA	TRBJ2-1	CASSVVGSVSYNEQFF	TGTGCCAGCAGCGTAGTAGGTTCGGTCTCCTACAATGAGCAGTTCTTC
TRBV30	NA	NA	TRBJ2-1	CAWSVNREPNEQFF	TGTGCCTGGAGTGTTAACAGGGAACCCAATGAGCAGTTCTTC
TRBV7-9	NA	TRBD1	TRBJ1-1	CASSSSDRAITEAFF	TGTGCCAGCAGCTCATCGGACAGGGCGATTACTGAAGCTTTCTTT
TRBV25-1	NA	NA	TRBJ1-3	CASSEWGAGNTIYF	TGTGCCAGCAGTGAATGGGGGGCTGGAAACACCATATATTTT
TRBV10-3	NA	TRBD2	TRBJ2-5	CAISDRAGGLSFRETQYF	TGTGCCATCAGTGACAGAGCGGGAGGCCTTTCTTTTAGAGAGACCCAGTACTTC
TRBV9	NA	NA	TRBJ1-3	CASSVYHSGNTIYF	TGTGCCAGCAGCGTCTACCACTCTGGAAACACCATATATTTT
TRBV19	once	NA	TRBJ1-2	CASIGWNYGYTF	TGTGCCAGTATTGGCTGGAACTATGGCTACACCTTC
TRBV27	NA	TRBD1	TRBJ1-5	CASSFSVTGQGARQPQHF	TGTGCCAGCAGTTTCAGTGTTACGGGGCAGGGGGCTCGTCAGCCCCAGCATTTT
TRBV4-1	NA	TRBD2	TRBJ2-2	CASSQDGLAGGLGTGELFF	TGCGCCAGCAGCCAAGATGGGCTAGCGGGGGGGCTAGGGACCGGGGAGCTGTTTTTT
TRBV7-2	NA	TRBD1	TRBJ2-1	CASSLDRGSYNEQFF	TGTGCCAGCAGCTTAGACAGGGGGTCCTACAATGAGCAGTTCTTC
TRBV7-9	NA	TRBD1	TRBJ1-4	CASSPVQGVDEKLFF	TGTGCCAGCAGCCCGGTGCAGGGGGTGGATGAAAAACTGTTTTTT
TRBV7-9	NA	TRBD1	TRBJ2-7	CASSSAGTAYEQYF	TGTGCCAGCAGCTCTGCTGGGACAGCATACGAGCAGTACTTC
TRBV12-5	NA	TRBD1	TRBJ2-1	CASGLGGQGQFF	TGTGCTAGTGGTTTGGGCGGACAGGGCCAGTTCTTC